The TCR beta chain described here comes from a study of blood T cell repertoires in COVID-19 (dated by TCRdb to about 2020). Turning to the overall study: Collaborator samples came from the United States, Italy and Spain and covered acute and convalescent phases of COVID-19. The prospective study material was composed of cDNA or gDNA derived from T cells, B-cell-depleted T cells, or PBMCs. Deeply sampled blood TCRbeta repertoires from subjects exposed to, actively infected with, or recovered from COVID-19 were included in the dataset. The repertoires were released in a freely available public database meant as a resource for research on the immune response to SARS-CoV-2. Samples were obtained from the ongoing ImmuneRACE study (first 160 participants) and from over 1,000 subjects provided by 6 global collaborators. Sample metadata almost always included a de-identified subject ID, COVID-19 status, age in years and sex. Where available, HLA class I and class II types were obtained from metadata supplied by the sample provider rather than from assay-based typing. Paper-wide results and their limitations: Clinical and demographic metadata were provided uncurated, with the amount varying by source and participant.

TCRbeta CDR3 regions were amplified from genomic DNA using the immunoSEQ Assay, a bias-controlled multiplex PCR. In the source study's methods: The number of nucleated cells in each sample was estimated by amplification of reference gene primers within the assay. To quantify the absolute abundance of each unique TCRbeta CDR3 rearrangement, sequence reads were collapsed and filtered. For each sample, productive Simpson clonality was calculated as the square root of Simpson's diversity index across productive rearrangements. Entries here come from immuneACCESS through TCRdb and include only in-frame sequences with V and J called. Some clones fail to appear in such tables; in the studies checked, an unresolved V gene covers under half of the shortfall, and the cause of the remainder is unknown. The DNA was the basis for D and trimming; V, J and clone size are from that table. The sample table contains tens of thousands of clones; only one count was recorded for around 82% of them. Approximately 1.2% of the sample comes from the top ten.

Collaborating institutions collected whole blood in K2EDTA tubes following their own protocols. For TCRbeta analysis, collaborators shipped samples in one of three forms: frozen whole blood, isolated PBMCs, or DNA extracted from either of those sample types. Counted from cysteine to phenylalanine, this CDR3 has 15 amino acids. The only DNA kept is the CDR3, 45 bases in frame from the first base. V ends up 1 base short and J 4 bases short, with an unmatched junction base count of 1. Based on the germline V gene, the CDR1 and CDR2 sequences are SGHTA and FQGTGA. Comment on this clone: The clone's antigen remains unknown. It has no much larger one-base neighbor in the sample; base qualities were not kept.

The TCR sequence derives from a woman at least 80 years old with acute or convalescent COVID-19. The sample comprised peripheral blood. The chain is encoded by TRBV7-3 joined to TRBJ2-6; TRBD2 matches 7 bases in the middle. The CDR3 sequence is CASSLSGGGANVLTF. In nucleotide form, the sequence is TGTGCCAGCAGCTTAAGCGGGGGAGGGGCCAACGTCCTGACTTTC.